The sequence of this T cell receptor (beta chain) was determined in a study of OX40 agonist ivuxolimab in advanced cancers. Concerning this clone: Its specificity is not known.

Study findings and constraints: Some nonresponders also had low normalized T-cell clonal expansion.

Data came from immunoSEQ multiplex PCR; TCRdb stores just in-frame clones and leaves some out. Seen here are about 9,500 clones, 66% observed once, and the top ten hold 20% to 30%. CDR1 MNHNS and CDR2 SASEGT come from the germline V gene. This CDR3 spans 12 amino acids. The V and J ends lost 6 bases and 2 bases respectively, with 8 bases between them. This clonotype originated in an adult with an advanced solid tumor such as melanoma, head and neck, liver or kidney cancer. The V and J genes are TRBV6-1 and TRBJ2-7, with no clear D. Sequences were derived from CD4+ or CD8+ T cells sorted from blood, sampled in a trial of the OX40 agonist ivuxolimab. CDR3 nucleotide sequence: TGTGCCAGCAGGCCCAGCCCCTACGAGCAGTACTTC. Its translation is CASRPSPYEQYF.